Shown below are 2 T cell receptor beta chains from a single sample sequenced in a study of T cell repertoires in aging, cancer and after chemotherapy. The template was genomic DNA from peripheral blood, not RNA. TRB rearrangements spanning V, D and J were amplified using mixed TRB-A/B primers. TCRdb independently ran MiXCR on the multiplex PCR reads; one entry per CDR3 protein. The sample shows some 6,100 distinct CDR3 sequences, less than 35% of them seen only once. The specimen sequenced was blood. These receptors all come from a human donor with a blood cancer.

This chain uses TRBV12-3 or TRBV12-4 with TRBJ1-5; possible D gene TRBD1, 6 bases. The CDR3 runs 13 residues. V lost 5 bases, J lost 7 bases, and 12 bases lay in between. CDR3 in DNA: TGTGCCAGCAGTCTAGGGGGTCTCCAGCCCCAGCATTTT. The encoded protein is CASSLGGLQPQHF.

The chain employs TRBV7-2 and TRBJ2-1; 10 nucleotides match TRBD2. V gave up 5 bases and J gave up 4 bases; unmatched junction bases: 14. The germline V gene encodes CDR1 SGHTA and CDR2 FQGNSA. CDR3 length equals 18 residues. CDR3 sequence: CASSPWRRTSGVYNEQFF. In DNA, the CDR3 is TGTGCCAGCAGCCCTTGGCGGCGGACTAGCGGAGTATACAATGAGCAGTTCTTC.